This TCR beta chain was identified in a study of blood T cell repertoires in COVID-19. Study summary: Italy, Spain and the United States were the sources of the convalescent and acute COVID-19 samples. T cells, B-cell-depleted T cells, or PBMCs provided the cDNA or gDNA that served as material.

The CDR3 loop spans 16 amino acids. CDR1 is MNHEY, CDR2 SMNVEV, per germline (reference sequence). V was cut by 0 bases and J by 1 base, with 12 bases left in between. How the authors handled the data: By means of reference gene primer amplification, nucleated cell counts were estimated. Some clones are missing from TCRdb's copy, which holds only in-frame ones; the method was immunoSEQ multiplex PCR. The V and J calls and the clone size are those of that table, but D and trimming were determined from the DNA. The sample includes 200,000 to 250,000 clones, more than 65% seen only once; the top ten take 3.5% to 4%. In its sample, this clone was seen a few times.

This TCR was sampled from a woman aged 80 or over with acute or convalescent COVID-19. The genes are TRBV27 and TRBJ1-1, with D hard to call. Input material: peripheral blood. The CDR3 spells CASSLSFNSGNTEAFF. The DNA for the CDR3 is TGTGCCAGCAGTTTATCCTTTAATAGCGGGAACACTGAAGCTTTCTTT.